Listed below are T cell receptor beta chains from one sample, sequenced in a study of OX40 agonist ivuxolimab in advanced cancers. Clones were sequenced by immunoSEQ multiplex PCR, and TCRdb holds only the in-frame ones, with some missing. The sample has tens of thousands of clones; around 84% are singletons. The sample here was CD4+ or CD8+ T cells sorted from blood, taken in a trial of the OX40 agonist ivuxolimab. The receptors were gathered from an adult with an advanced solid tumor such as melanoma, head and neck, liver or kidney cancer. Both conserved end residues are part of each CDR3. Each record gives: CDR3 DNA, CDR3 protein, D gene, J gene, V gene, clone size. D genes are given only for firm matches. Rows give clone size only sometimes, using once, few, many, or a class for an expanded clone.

TGTGCCAGCAGTCTAACGGAGAACACTGAAGCTTTCTTT	CASSLTENTEAFF	.	TRBJ1-1	TRBV6-5	.
TGTGCCAGCAGTGACAGGACGGTCCAAGAGACCCAGTACTTC	CASSDRTVQETQYF	.	TRBJ2-5	TRBV25-1	.
TGTGCCAGCAGTGTGGGACTAGCGGGGGATACGCAGTATTTT	CASSVGLAGDTQYF	TRBD2	TRBJ2-3	TRBV25-1	.
TGCGCCAGCAGCTTGACACTAGCGGGAGGGGCCTACGAGCAGTACTTC	CASSLTLAGGAYEQYF	TRBD2	TRBJ2-7	TRBV5-1	.
TGTGCCAGCAGTGCGCGGGGACCCCCGTACTTC	CASSARGPPYF	.	TRBJ2-7	TRBV2	once
TGTGCCAGCACCGTTACAGGGGGCGATAATTCACCCCTCCACTTT	CASTVTGGDNSPLHF	TRBD1	TRBJ1-6	TRBV27	few
TGTGCCAGCAGTCCAATGTCCGGGGGAAGCTACGAGCAGTACTTC	CASSPMSGGSYEQYF	.	TRBJ2-7	TRBV6-1	.
TGTGCCAGCAGCTTGGACAGGGCAGACACTGAAGCTTTCTTT	CASSLDRADTEAFF	TRBD1	TRBJ1-1	TRBV7-3	.
TGTGCCTGGAGTGTACGTAGCAATCAGCCCCAGCATTTT	CAWSVRSNQPQHF	.	TRBJ1-5	TRBV30	few
TGTGCCAGCTCCTCGGTTCTAGCGGATAAAAACATTCAGTACTTC	CASSSVLADKNIQYF	TRBD2	TRBJ2-4	TRBV5-6	.
TGTGCCAGCAGTGAAGCGCGACTAGCGGGCGAGCAGTTCTTC	CASSEARLAGEQFF	TRBD2	TRBJ2-1	TRBV2	once
TGCGCCAGCAATTTTGGAGGCCCCTACAATGAGCAGTTCTTC	CASNFGGPYNEQFF	.	TRBJ2-1	TRBV5-1	once
TGCAGCGCTATGGACACTAACTATGGCTACACCTTC	CSAMDTNYGYTF	.	TRBJ1-2	TRBV29-1	.
TGTGCCATCAGTGCTCGGACAAATCAAGGAGATACGCAGTATTTT	CAISARTNQGDTQYF	.	TRBJ2-3	TRBV10-3	once
TGTGCCAGCAGTTTAGGGACAGGGGGCCACCTGGCTGGGGCCAACGTCCTGACTTTC	CASSLGTGGHLAGANVLTF	TRBD1	TRBJ2-6	TRBV28	.
TGTGCCAGCAGGGGCAGGGGCGGAGTGGGAGGCACAGATACGCAGTATTTT	CASRGRGGVGGTDTQYF	.	TRBJ2-3	TRBV13	.
TGTGCCAGCAGTGAAGCGGAGACATCCCAGTACTTC	CASSEAETSQYF	.	TRBJ2-5	TRBV6-1	.
TGTGCCAGTAGTTTGGAGGGAATGAACACTGAAGCTTTCTTT	CASSLEGMNTEAFF	.	TRBJ1-1	TRBV19	.
TGTGCCAGCAGCGTAGACGGACAGAATTCACCCCTCCACTTT	CASSVDGQNSPLHF	.	TRBJ1-6	TRBV9	.
TGTGCCAGCATCAGGGGAGATACGCAGTATTTT	CASIRGDTQYF	.	TRBJ2-3	TRBV6-5	few
TGTGCCAGCAGCGAGAGGGGTGAGACCCAGTACTTC	CASSERGETQYF	.	TRBJ2-5	TRBV5-5	few
TGTGCCAGCAGTGGAAAGGACCCCGCGCGCGAGCAGTACTTC	CASSGKDPAREQYF	.	TRBJ2-7	TRBV2	.
TGTGCCAGCAGTTTATTTCGACAGGGGGCGTATGGCTACACCTTC	CASSLFRQGAYGYTF	TRBD1	TRBJ1-2	TRBV27	.
TGTGCCAGCAGTTCGAAACCACAGGGGCCTATTGATTCACCCCTCCACTTT	CASSSKPQGPIDSPLHF	TRBD1	TRBJ1-6	TRBV6-9	.